The 8 T cell receptor beta chains below come from one sample, sequenced in a study of monozygotic twins with inflammatory bowel disease. After re-calling the 5' RACE reads, TCRdb lists one entry per CDR3 protein, DNA absent. In total, the table holds 330,000 or so distinct CDR3 sequences. The sample taken for sequencing was blood. The receptors shown here come from a human donor with ulcerative colitis or Crohn's disease, or a healthy co-twin of an affected twin (not recorded which).

The chain is built from TRBV18 and TRBJ2-1; the D gene TCRdb calls, TRBD2, cannot be checked with no DNA. The CDR3 is 14 residues long. Germline V gives CDR1 KGHSH, CDR2 LQKENI. The chain's CDR3 is CASSPLAGGNEQFF.

CDR3 amino acids: CASSLSGESRNEQFF. The chain combines TRBV5-4 with TRBJ2-1; checking the TCRdb D call of TRBD1 is not possible without DNA. CDR1 and CDR2 (germline): SGHNT, YYREEE (reference sequence). The CDR3 consists of 15 residues.

The genes are TRBV27 and TRBJ1-1. Germline-derived CDR1 and CDR2 are MNHEY and SMNVEV (reference sequence). This CDR3 has 16 residues. The CDR3 spells CASSFSRTAMNTEAFF.

The chain combines TRBV19 with TRBJ2-1; checking the TCRdb D call of TRBD1 is not possible without DNA. The CDR3 extends over 15 amino acids. Germline assignment: CDR1 LNHDA and CDR2 SQIVND (reference sequence). The CDR3 here is CASSIGTGMGNEQFF.

The CDR3 region is CASAPFGKSYNEQFF. The chain employs TRBV12-3 or TRBV12-4 and TRBJ2-1; TCRdb picks TRBD1, but there is no DNA to check that call. The CDR3 is 15 amino acids.

The gene calls are TRBV29-1 and TRBJ2-7; TCRdb outputs TRBD1, but without DNA this stays unchecked. Germline lookup yields CDR1 SQVTM and CDR2 ANQGSEA. CDR3 length equals 14 residues. CDR3 sequence reads: CSVALTGNSFEQYF.

V gene TRBV6-1 combines with J gene TRBJ2-7; the D call of TRBD1 rests on TCRdb alone, since no DNA is present to check it. This CDR3 is 14 amino acids long. Germline-derived CDR1 and CDR2 are MNHNS and SASEGT. The CDR3 spells CASSTTKQAYEQYF.

This chain connects TRBV7-6 to TRBJ2-5. Germline loops: CDR1 SGHVS, CDR2 FNYEAQ. The CDR3 is made up of 11 amino acids. CDR3 sequence: CASGSKETQYF.